This T cell receptor (beta chain) was captured by sequencing in a study of response to subunit inactivated influenza vaccine. V lost 5 bases to trimming and J lost 7 bases; unmatched junction nucleotides: 5. From germline, CDR1 is DFQATT and CDR2 SNEGSKA (reference sequence). This CDR3 region has 14 residues. Using its own MiXCR run on the RT-PCR reads, TCRdb lists one record per CDR3 protein. The repertoire has around 750,000 distinct CDR3 sequences, less than 25% of them found once; the top ten carry roughly 10%. The V gene is TRBV20-1, the J gene TRBJ2-2; 12 positions match TRBD2. This TCR derives from a man aged 45-60 years who received an inactivated influenza vaccine. The specimen was PBMCs from blood, collected 4 to 6 days after vaccination. The CDR3 sequence: CSAASGGAFGELFF. CDR3 nucleotide sequence: TGCAGTGCTGCTAGCGGGGGGGCCTTCGGGGAGCTGTTTTTT.